These T cell receptor beta chains were read from a single sample in a study of blood T cell repertoires in COVID-19. Sequencing used immunoSEQ multiplex PCR; TCRdb keeps in-frame clones, though not all of them. The sample has under 200,000 clones; 86% are singletons. Specimen: peripheral blood. The origin of the receptors is a man aged 45-65 years with active or convalescent COVID-19. Both conserved end residues are part of each CDR3. D genes are given only for firm matches. Size is omitted from some rows. Given values are once, few, many or a class for expanded clones.

TGTGCCAGTAGCGGGGGGACTGAAGCTTTCTTT	CASSGGTEAFF	.	.	TRBV19	TRBJ1-1
TGTGCCAGCAGCCCAGCGGGGGGCACCTACAATGAGCAGTTCTTC	CASSPAGGTYNEQFF	.	TRBD2	TRBV7-2	TRBJ2-1
TGTGCCAGCAGTTCAGACAGGGGGCGACTGACAGATACGCAGTATTTT	CASSSDRGRLTDTQYF	once	TRBD1	TRBV6-2/TRBV6-3	TRBJ2-3
TGTGCCAGTAGTATCTATAACTATGGCTACACCTTC	CASSIYNYGYTF	once	.	TRBV19	TRBJ1-2
TGTGCCAGCCGAGGGACTAGCGGCGGATCCTACAATGAGCAGTTCTTC	CASRGTSGGSYNEQFF	.	TRBD2	TRBV28	TRBJ2-1
TGTGCCAGCAGCAACACCGGGGACAGTAACTATGGCTACACCTTC	CASSNTGDSNYGYTF	.	TRBD1	TRBV6-6	TRBJ1-2
TGTGCCAGCAGCTTTTTACCGAGCAATTCACCCCTCCACTTT	CASSFLPSNSPLHF	.	.	TRBV5-8	TRBJ1-6
TGTGCCAGCAGCTTGGACAGGGACACTGAAGCTTTCTTT	CASSLDRDTEAFF	.	TRBD1	TRBV7-3	TRBJ1-1
TGTGCCAGCAGAAACACCGGGACAGCCCCCTACGAGCAGTACTTC	CASRNTGTAPYEQYF	.	TRBD1	TRBV27	TRBJ2-7
TGTGCCAGCAGCTCCGGGACAGGCAATGAAAAACTGTTTTTT	CASSSGTGNEKLFF	few	TRBD1	TRBV28	TRBJ1-4
TGTGCCACCAGTGATCTGACTTACGAGCAGTACTTC	CATSDLTYEQYF	.	.	TRBV24-1	TRBJ2-7
TGCAGCGTTGAACGACAGGGGAAAACCGGGGAGCTGTTTTTT	CSVERQGKTGELFF	few	TRBD1	TRBV29-1	TRBJ2-2
TGTGCCACCAGTGGTGGACAGGGTCGGAATCAGCCCCAGCATTTT	CATSGGQGRNQPQHF	once	TRBD1	TRBV24-1	TRBJ1-5
TGTGCCAGCAGCGTAGCCGGGACAGTAGATGAAGCTTTCTTT	CASSVAGTVDEAFF	.	TRBD1	TRBV9	TRBJ1-1
TGTGCCAGCAGTTTTACTAGCGGGAGAAGCGGGTACAATGAGCAGTTCTTC	CASSFTSGRSGYNEQFF	.	TRBD2	TRBV6-2/TRBV6-3	TRBJ2-1
TGTGCCAGCAGTTATGGGACAGGGGGGGATACGCAGTATTTT	CASSYGTGGDTQYF	.	TRBD1	TRBV6-5	TRBJ2-3
TGTGCCACCAGTAAAACTAGGAGCTCAAATGAGCAGTTCTTC	CATSKTRSSNEQFF	.	.	TRBV24-1	TRBJ2-1
TGTGCCAGCAGCGAGCGACAGGGGGAATCACCCCTCCACTTT	CASSERQGESPLHF	.	TRBD1	TRBV9	TRBJ1-6
TGTGCCAGCTCACCTTCCGGGACTAGCGGCGAGCAGTACTTC	CASSPSGTSGEQYF	.	TRBD2	TRBV18	TRBJ2-7
TGCGCCAGCAGTCAATCCTCGAGGGCAGGGGGGAGGAACTATGGCTACACCTTC	CASSQSSRAGGRNYGYTF	.	TRBD1	TRBV23-1	TRBJ1-2
TGCGCCAGCAGCCAACGATTACCGGTAGCGGGGGGGCGGGAGACCCAGTACTTC	CASSQRLPVAGGRETQYF	.	TRBD2	TRBV4-1	TRBJ2-5
TGTGCTAGTGGTTTTTCTGTGGGAGGGGGAGAGACCCAGTACTTC	CASGFSVGGGETQYF	.	.	TRBV12-5	TRBJ2-5
TGTGCCAGCAGTTACTCGAGGTTTGGGAGCACAGATACGCAGTATTTT	CASSYSRFGSTDTQYF	.	.	TRBV6-5	TRBJ2-3